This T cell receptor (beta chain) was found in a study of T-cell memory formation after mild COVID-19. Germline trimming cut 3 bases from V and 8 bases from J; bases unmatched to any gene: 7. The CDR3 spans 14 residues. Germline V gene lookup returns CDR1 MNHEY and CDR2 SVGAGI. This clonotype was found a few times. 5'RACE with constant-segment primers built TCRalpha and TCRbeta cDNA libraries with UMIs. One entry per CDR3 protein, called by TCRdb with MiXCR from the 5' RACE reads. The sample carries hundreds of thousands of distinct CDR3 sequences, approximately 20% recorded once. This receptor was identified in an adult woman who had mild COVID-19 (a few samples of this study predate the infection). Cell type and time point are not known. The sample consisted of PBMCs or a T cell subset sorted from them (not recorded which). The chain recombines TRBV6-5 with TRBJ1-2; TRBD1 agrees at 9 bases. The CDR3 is CASSYGTGGQGYTF. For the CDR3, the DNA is TGTGCCAGCAGTTATGGAACAGGGGGCCAAGGCTACACCTTC.